The 26 T cell receptor beta chains below all came from one sample that was sequenced in a study of OX40 agonist ivuxolimab in advanced cancers. Library preparation was by the immunoSEQ multiplex PCR assay. TCRdb stores this immuneACCESS table with in-frame sequences only. Part of the clones is absent; in the studies checked, under half of the shortfall reflects unresolved V genes, and no reason is known for the rest. Across this sample there are 15,000 to 25,000 clones, with roughly 79% seen only once. The biggest ten clones account for around 20% of the sample. Sequenced here: CD4+ or CD8+ T cells sorted from blood, sampled in a trial of the OX40 agonist ivuxolimab. The receptors originated from an adult with an advanced solid tumor such as melanoma, head and neck, liver or kidney cancer.

This chain uses TRBV5-1 with TRBJ2-1; the match to TRBD1 covers 7 bases. Looked up from germline, CDR1 is SGHRS and CDR2 is YFSETQ. The CDR3 totals 14 residues. J gave up 8 bases and V 3 bases, and 8 bases lay outside the gene matches. Here the CDR3 reads CASSSSDRADEQFF. DNA for the CDR3: TGCGCCAGCAGCTCTTCAGACAGGGCCGATGAGCAGTTCTTC. The full variable domain, in which reference TRBV5-1 and TRBJ2-1 provide the parts outside the CDR3, is KAGVTQTPRYLIKTRGQQVTLSCSPISGHRSVSWYQQTPGQGLQFLFEYFSETQRNKGNFPGRFSGRQFSNSRSEMNVSTLELGDSALYLCASSSSDRADEQFFGPGTRLTVL.

J is TRBJ1-2 and V is TRBV5-1, with 7 bases matching TRBD1. The CDR3 sequence is 14 residues long. The trim removed 0 bases at V and 2 bases at J, leaving 1 base unmatched. Germline CDR1 is SGHRS and CDR2 is YFSETQ. The CDR3 bases are TGCGCCAGCAGCTTGGGACAGGGAAACTATGGCTACACCTTC. This encodes CASSLGQGNYGYTF.

The genes are TRBV7-4 and TRBJ1-4; 7 bases align to TRBD1. Trimming at V came to 5 bases and at J to 8 bases, leaving 5 bases not matched to a gene. CDR3 length equals 13 residues. Germline values: CDR1 SGHVT, CDR2 SQSDAQ. The CDR3 DNA is TGTGCCAGCAGCCAACAGGGGAAAGAAAAACTGTTTTTT. Residues: CASSQQGKEKLFF.

This clone was seen a single time. Its ends do not fully match the called genes, so a read error is possible. As DNA, the CDR3 is TGTGCCAGCAGTTTAGCCAGGGGAAAGGGCACAGATACGCAGTATTTT. It codes for CASSLARGKGTDTQYF. The chain joins TRBV7-2 to TRBJ2-3, with D possibly being TRBD1 (6 bases). The CDR3 consists of 16 residues. Germline CDR1 and CDR2: SGHTA and FQGNSA. Filled out from reference TRBV7-2 and TRBJ2-3, the complete variable domain reads GAGVSQSPSNKVTEKGKDVELRCDPISGHTALYWYRQSLGQGLEFLIYFQGNSAPDKSGLPSDRFSAERTGGSVSTLTIQRTQQEDSAVYLCASSLARGKGTDTQYFGPGTRLTVL.

The sample holds a few counts of this clone. The chain is built from TRBV7-9 and TRBJ2-5; 9 bases fit TRBD2. V trimming: 3 bases; J trimming: 3 bases; junction bases outside the gene matches: 8. CDR1 SEHNR and CDR2 FQNEAQ come from the germline V gene (reference sequence). The CDR3 spans 16 residues. CDR3 sequence reads: CASSFPSGVREETQYF. The CDR3 DNA is TGTGCCAGCAGCTTCCCTAGCGGGGTCCGGGAAGAGACCCAGTACTTC. Complete variable domain (other parts from reference TRBV7-9 and TRBJ2-5): DTGVSQNPRHKITKRGQNVTFRCDPISEHNRLYWYRQTLGQGPEFLTYFQNEAQLEKSRLLSDRFSAERPKGSFSTLEIQRTEQGDSAMYLCASSFPSGVREETQYFGPGTRLLVL.

This chain uses TRBV9 with TRBJ2-7; a weak D match, TRBD1 (6 bases). The CDR3 is 14 residues long. V lost 3 bases to trimming and J lost 0 bases, with 10 bases between them. Per germline, CDR1 SGDLS and CDR2 YYNGEE. The CDR3 region has the DNA TGTGCCAGCAGCGCGGGACACCTCTCCTACGAGCAGTACTTC. This translates into CASSAGHLSYEQYF. The entire variable domain, with the rest obtained from reference TRBV9 and TRBJ2-7, is as follows: DSGVTQTPKHLITATGQRVTLRCSPRSGDLSVYWYQQSLDQGLQFLIQYYNGEERAKGNILERFSAQQFPDLHSELNLSSLELGDSALYFCASSAGHLSYEQYFGPGTRLTVT.

This clone was counted only a few times. The chain couples TRBV19 to TRBJ2-7; D is unclear. The CDR3 runs to 13 residues. Trimming removed 5 bases from V and 2 bases from J, with 10 bases in between. Germline V gene data show CDR1 as LNHDA and CDR2 as SQIVND (reference sequence). The CDR3 protein is CASSGITPYEQYF. CDR3 DNA sequence: TGTGCCAGTAGTGGGATCACGCCCTACGAGCAGTACTTC.

The rearrangement links TRBV2 to TRBJ1-2, with D possibly TRBD1 on 5 matching bases. The CDR3 runs to 13 residues. Trimming shortened V by 2 bases and J by 8 bases, and 12 bases separated the two germline ends. Looked up from germline, CDR1 is SNHLY and CDR2 is FYNNEI. The CDR3 reads CASSEPGLLGYTF. The CDR3 DNA reads TGTGCCAGCAGTGAACCAGGGCTTTTGGGCTACACCTTC.

This clone came up a few times. J is TRBJ1-5 and V is TRBV6-5; TRBD1 aligns across 8 bases. With 0 bases clipped from V and 6 bases from J, the junction kept 4 bases outside the gene matches. Germline values: CDR1 MNHEY, CDR2 SVGAGI. CDR3 length: 15 amino acids. CDR3 protein: CASSYSRTGLQPQHF. The CDR3 DNA sequence: TGTGCCAGCAGTTACTCCCGGACAGGGCTTCAGCCCCAGCATTTT.

J is TRBJ2-1 and V is TRBV9, with 11 bases identical to TRBD2. Germline CDR1 SGDLS, CDR2 YYNGEE. The V segment lost 0 bases and the J segment 5 bases; nucleotides outside the gene matches: 13. This CDR3 has 19 amino acids. The CDR3 reads CASSVEGPQLAGANNEQFF. CDR3 DNA: TGTGCCAGCAGCGTAGAGGGACCTCAACTAGCGGGAGCGAACAATGAGCAGTTCTTC.

As for this clone: Its ends do not fully match the called genes, so a read error is possible. The chain uses TRBV19 and TRBJ2-6; D perhaps matches TRBD2 (5 bases). CDR1 and CDR2 (germline): LNHDA, SQIVND (reference sequence). This CDR3 has 18 residues. CDR3 sequence reads: CASSIGILGFTWANFLTF. The CDR3 bases are TGTGCCAGTAGTATCGGGATCCTGGGCTTCACTTGGGCCAACTTCCTGACTTTC.

The rearrangement joins TRBV7-9 to TRBJ2-1; perhaps TRBD2 as D (6 bases). Germline V gene sequence: CDR1 SEHNR, CDR2 FQNEAQ (reference sequence). The germline V and J ends were trimmed by 5 bases and 2 bases, with 25 bases remaining between them. This CDR3 is built from 19 residues. The CDR3 sequence: CASSTFLAGTPMAYNEQFF. CDR3 sequence (DNA): TGTGCCAGCAGCACTTTCCTGGCGGGAACCCCGATGGCCTACAATGAGCAGTTCTTC.

The CDR3 region has the DNA TGTGCCAGCAGCACCCGGACTAGCGGGAGCGAGGAGCTGTTTTTT. It encodes CASSTRTSGSEELFF. The chain couples TRBV9 to TRBJ2-2; TRBD2 aligns across 13 bases. V gave up 4 bases and J gave up 10 bases; unmatched junction bases: 7. The CDR3 extends over 15 amino acids. The V gene's germline CDR1 is SGDLS and CDR2 YYNGEE.

The chain employs TRBV4-3 and TRBJ2-7, with TRBD1 matching over 9 bases. V lost 0 bases, J lost 6 bases, and 9 bases stayed unmatched. The germline V gene encodes CDR1 LGHNA and CDR2 YSLEER. CDR3 length: 16 residues. The CDR3 spells CASSQELFGTGLEQYF. The CDR3 region has the DNA TGCGCCAGCAGCCAAGAATTATTCGGGACAGGGCTCGAGCAGTACTTC.

The rearrangement links TRBV10-1 to TRBJ2-2; possible D gene TRBD2, 7 bases. The germline CDR1 and CDR2 sequences are WNHNN and SYGVQD (reference sequence). Trimming cost V 7 bases and J 3 bases, with 15 bases left between them. CDR3 length equals 15 residues. The chain's CDR3 is CASIPQGGDTGELFF. The CDR3 nucleotides are TGCGCCAGCATCCCTCAAGGGGGGGACACCGGGGAGCTGTTTTTT.

In its sample, this clone was seen once. The chain employs TRBV5-1 and TRBJ2-1, with a weak D call TRBD2 (8 bases). The CDR3 sequence is 14 residues long. Looked up from germline, CDR1 is SGHRS and CDR2 is YFSETQ. Trimming pared 3 bases from V and 9 bases from J, leaving 16 bases between. In nucleotides, the CDR3 is TGCGCCAGCAGCTCACAGGGGAGCGGGGGTGAGCAGTTCTTC. Its protein is CASSSQGSGGEQFF.

The chain employs TRBV4-3 and TRBJ2-7; 9 bases line up with TRBD2. V was pared by 5 bases and J by 5 bases, with 13 bases of the junction left unmatched. Germline V gene sequence: CDR1 LGHNA, CDR2 YSLEER. The CDR3 runs 16 residues. CDR3 amino acids: CASSILLAGEGNEQYF. The CDR3 DNA is TGCGCCAGCAGCATACTATTAGCGGGAGAGGGGAACGAGCAGTACTTC.

The CDR3 nucleotides are TGTGCCAGCAGTTTATTACTAGCGGGAGGAGACAATGAGCAGTTCTTC. It translates to CASSLLLAGGDNEQFF. The chain carries TRBV27 and TRBJ2-1; TRBD2 aligns across 12 bases. This CDR3 is 16 amino acids long. Unmatched junction bases numbered 3, after V lost 1 base and J lost 5 bases. Per the germline V gene, CDR1 is MNHEY and CDR2 is SMNVEV (reference sequence).

This clone came up a few times. The chain has TRBV27 and TRBJ1-5; D is possibly TRBD1 (5 bases). V lost 6 bases and J 4 bases, leaving 16 bases between the germline ends. CDR3 length: 15 amino acids. Germline V gene data show CDR1 as MNHEY and CDR2 as SMNVEV (reference sequence). The CDR3 protein is CASSHGTPSNQPQHF. The CDR3 coding sequence is TGTGCCAGCAGCCACGGGACTCCCTCAAATCAGCCCCAGCATTTT.

This chain connects TRBV19 to TRBJ2-2; D might be TRBD2 (5 bases). This CDR3 is 16 amino acids long. V was shortened by 0 bases and J by 4 bases, with 12 bases between the two germline ends. In germline, CDR1 is LNHDA, CDR2 SQIVND (reference sequence). The CDR3 reads CASSIDGGSATGELFF. CDR3 DNA sequence: TGTGCCAGTAGTATAGATGGTGGTAGCGCCACCGGGGAGCTGTTTTTT.

The chain carries TRBV7-2 and TRBJ2-7, with TRBD2 as a possible D gene (5 bases). Germline V CDR1 and CDR2: SGHTA, FQGNSA. Trimming removed 0 bases at V and 3 bases at J, with 6 bases between. The CDR3 runs to 13 residues. The chain's CDR3 is CASSLAGSYEQYF. CDR3 DNA: TGTGCCAGCAGCTTAGCTGGGAGCTACGAGCAGTACTTC.

This chain connects TRBV14 to TRBJ1-1; 9 bases align to TRBD1. The CDR3 has 15 residues. V trimming: 4 bases; J trimming: 1 base; junction bases outside the gene matches: 4. Looked up from germline, CDR1 is SGHDN and CDR2 is FVKESK. The CDR3 loop is CASSLWTGANTEAFF. The CDR3 bases are TGTGCCAGCAGCCTCTGGACAGGGGCGAACACTGAAGCTTTCTTT.

This clone is a singleton in its sample. V is TRBV21-1 and J is TRBJ2-7; the D segment call TRBD1 is taken from the table without a DNA check. TRBV21-1 is annotated as a pseudogene. The CDR3 totals 15 residues. CDR3 sequence: CASSKGQGTRYEQYF. CDR3 DNA sequence: TGTGCCAGCAGCAAAGGCCAGGGGACCCGCTACGAGCAGTACTTC.

The V and J genes are TRBV11-2 and TRBJ2-3, with D maybe TRBD2 (5 bases). The CDR3 sequence is 13 residues long. CDR1 and CDR2 from the germline V gene are SGHAT and FQNNGV. Trimming stripped 5 bases from V and 10 bases from J, with 16 bases between. CDR3 region: CASSPGMGFAQYF. The CDR3 DNA reads TGTGCCAGCAGCCCCGGGATGGGATTTGCGCAGTATTTT.

The chain links TRBV5-6 to TRBJ2-5; TRBD2 matches at 13 bases. The CDR3 is 13 residues long. Germline CDR1 is SGHDT and CDR2 is YYEEEE. Losses at the gene ends were 2 bases for V and 14 bases for J; bases not matched to a gene: 6. The CDR3 sequence: CASSLTSGGECYF. The CDR3 region has the DNA TGTGCCAGCAGCTTAACTAGCGGGGGGGAGTGCTACTTC.

This chain links TRBV7-2 with TRBJ2-2; 7 bases line up with TRBD1. The V and J ends lost 5 bases and 0 bases, in that order; junction bases with no gene match: 15. The length of the CDR3 is 19 residues. CDR1 and CDR2 from the germline V gene are SGHTA and FQGNSA. The CDR3 loop reads CASSQDRERDIANTGELFF. The CDR3 DNA reads TGTGCCAGCAGCCAAGACAGGGAGAGAGATATCGCGAACACCGGGGAGCTGTTTTTT.